This TCR beta chain was documented in a study of cytomegalovirus exposure and HLA in healthy donors. Study overall: Previous work identified roughly 120 million unique TCR beta sequences from some 170 million T cells.

CDR1 and CDR2 from the germline V gene are MGHRA and YSYEKL. The CDR3 spans 12 residues. V lost 0 bases and J lost 3, with 2 bases in between. For this clone: Its specificity is not known.

Study conclusions and caveats: A later analysis reportedly found that, within productive TCRs, an Asian-associated ancestry cluster had fewer N-insertions than the mean observed across the approximately 690 donors.

Primers included in the PCR were 60 Vbeta and 13 Jbeta primers. The assay was immunoSEQ multiplex PCR, and TCRdb's table has in-frame clones only and misses some. The data show about 100,000 clones, 82% seen once. V is TRBV4-1 and J is TRBJ2-5; no clear D gene. The origin of this receptor is a man aged 25-45 years in good health and CMV-seropositive. Sequences were obtained from PBMCs. Here the CDR3 reads CASSQDEETQYF. The CDR3 region has the DNA TGCGCCAGCAGCCAAGACGAAGAGACCCAGTACTTC.